This T cell receptor beta chain was sequenced for a study of human T cells and chemical hapten exposure. The wider study: 2% DPC was applied to approximately 2 cm by approximately 2 cm of upper inner arm skin for sensitization.

V shed 7 bases and J shed 4 bases, with 16 bases lying between them. This CDR3 is built from 14 residues. Germline CDR1 MNHNS, CDR2 SASEGT. This clonotype was detected a few times. Using its own MiXCR run on the RACE reads, TCRdb lists one record per CDR3 protein. The sample carries some 110,000 distinct CDR3 sequences, under 40% recorded once. As for time point: patch test 3, about 24 weeks after DPC sensitization. The treatment is: therapeutic diphenylcyclopropenone sensitization with weekly scalp DPC. The chain has TRBV6-1 and TRBJ1-1, with D perhaps matching TRBD1 (6 bases). The sequence was collected from a man aged 40-55 years with alopecia areata. Some clones in this sample may be carry-over from other donors' samples. The starting material was whole blood, obtained in connection with sensitization to the hapten diphenylcyclopropenone (DPC). Here the CDR3 reads CASNNREGSTEAFF. The CDR3 DNA reads TGTGCCAGCAATAACAGGGAGGGTAGCACTGAAGCTTTCTTT.